A single sample is the source of the 30 T cell receptor beta chains below, sequenced in a study of T cells in Graves' hyperthyroidism and ophthalmopathy. RNA transcripts yielded amplified TCR beta CDR3 regions. Initially, a first-round RT-PCR of the TCR CDR3 employed the HTBI primer set. TCRdb re-derived calls from the multiplex PCR reads in MiXCR, one entry per CDR3 protein. Here the sample spans 240,000 or so distinct CDR3 sequences, less than 20% being singletons. The material sequenced was blood. The receptors shown here come from a woman aged 18-35 years with Graves' ophthalmopathy.

This clonotype showed up many times. The chain links TRBV7-9 to TRBJ2-2; no clear D gene. Looked up from germline, CDR1 is SEHNR and CDR2 is FQNEAQ (reference sequence). The V end lost 3 bases, the J end lost 1 base, and 6 bases lay between the germline ends. The CDR3 extends over 14 amino acids. CDR3 protein: CASSFTQNTGELFF. DNA for the CDR3: TGTGCCAGCAGCTTTACTCAGAACACCGGGGAGCTGTTTTTT.

This clonotype occurred many times. The rearrangement links TRBV4-1 to TRBJ1-4; no firm D call. The V gene's germline CDR1 is MGHRA and CDR2 YSYEKL. The V gene lost 3 bases and the J gene lost 0 bases, with 5 bases spanning the gap. The CDR3 consists of 14 residues. The CDR3 region has the DNA TGCGCCAGCAGCCAGACATCAACTAATGAAAAACTGTTTTTT. Translating gives CASSQTSTNEKLFF.

About this clonotype itself: This CDR3 fails to terminate in the conserved phenylalanine or tryptophan, so it likely reflects a read error. The chain is built from TRBV29-1 and TRBJ2-1, with TRBD2 matching over 11 bases. Germline CDR1 and CDR2: SQVTM and ANQGSEA. The CDR3 has 17 amino acids. V dropped 6 bases and J dropped 2; count of bases not matched to a gene: 12. CDR3 sequence (DNA): TGCAGCGTCTGTTTGATCGGGACTAGCGGACCCTACAATGAGCAGTTCTCC. This sequence encodes CSVCLIGTSGPYNEQFS.

This clonotype was detected many times. The chain has TRBV12-3 or TRBV12-4 and TRBJ1-2, with 8 positions matching TRBD1. V trimming: 6 bases; J trimming: 5 bases; junction bases outside the gene matches: 8. This CDR3 has 14 residues. The CDR3 here is CASRVTGAGYGYTF. For the CDR3, the DNA is TGTGCCAGCAGGGTGACAGGGGCGGGGTATGGCTACACCTTC.

This clonotype was observed at least ten times. The chain links TRBV3-1 to TRBJ1-2; maybe TRBD1 (6 bases). V lost 4 bases to trimming and J lost 6 bases, with 15 bases between them. Germline lookup yields CDR1 LGHDT and CDR2 YNNKEL (reference sequence). The CDR3 has 14 residues. The CDR3 DNA is TGTGCCAGCAGCCCCGGAGGGGGGGCTAATGGCTACACCTTC. Translation gives CASSPGGGANGYTF.

V and J are TRBV19 and TRBJ1-1; maybe TRBD1 (5 bases). Germline V lookup: CDR1 LNHDA, CDR2 SQIVND (reference sequence). CDR3 length equals 14 residues. Trimming removed 5 bases from V and 2 bases from J, with 12 bases in between. The CDR3 spells CASSLFGANTEAFF. The CDR3, as DNA: TGTGCCAGTAGTCTTTTTGGGGCAAACACTGAAGCTTTCTTT.

In its sample, this clonotype was seen many times. This may be a read error: a much more frequent sequence differs by one nucleotide. The V gene is TRBV28, the J gene TRBJ1-5; TRBD1 aligns across 9 bases. With V trimmed by 5 bases and J by 4 bases, 15 bases remained unmatched. Per the germline V gene, CDR1 is MDHEN and CDR2 is SYDVKM. CDR3 length equals 18 residues. The DNA of the CDR3 is TGTGCCAGCAGTCGGGGGGGGACAGGGTCAACTTTAAATCAGCCCCAGCATTTT. It translates to CASSRGGTGSTLNQPQHF.

This chain uses TRBV11-1 with TRBJ2-2, with 8 bases identical to TRBD1. V shed 5 bases, J shed 4 bases, and the junction held 6 bases outside the gene matches. The CDR3 has 15 residues. Germline lookup yields CDR1 SGHAT and CDR2 FQDESV (reference sequence). CDR3 DNA: TGTGCCAGCAGCCCAGGGGGCGGGATCACCGGGGAGCTGTTTTTT. It codes for CASSPGGGITGELFF.

This rearrangement joins TRBV11-2 to TRBJ2-1; 9 positions agree with TRBD2. Germline CDR1 is SGHAT and CDR2 is FQNNGV. The CDR3 consists of 15 residues. V dropped 7 bases and J dropped 5; count of bases not matched to a gene: 9. The CDR3 sequence is CASKLGRGGNNEQFF. DNA for the CDR3: TGTGCCAGCAAACTGGGGCGGGGGGGGAACAATGAGCAGTTCTTC.

This clonotype was seen ten or more times. This chain links TRBV6-1 with TRBJ2-5; D is undetermined. The germline CDR1 and CDR2 sequences are MNHNS and SASEGT. CDR3 length: 15 amino acids. The V gene lost 8 bases and the J gene lost 5 bases, with 21 bases spanning the gap. The CDR3 is CASLTGPLRLETQYF. The DNA of the CDR3 is TGTGCCAGCCTTACCGGGCCGCTCCGTTTGGAGACCCAGTACTTC.

This clonotype showed up many times. V usage is TRBV18 and J usage is TRBJ1-3, with D perhaps matching TRBD1 (5 bases). This CDR3 has 17 residues. The germline gives CDR1 KGHSH, CDR2 LQKENI. Trimming removed 0 bases from V and 0 bases from J, with 12 bases in between. DNA for the CDR3: TGTGCCAGCTCACCACCCGGGCGGGGGATCTCTGGAAACACCATATATTTT. Protein: CASSPPGRGISGNTIYF.

This clonotype was detected many times. The J gene is TRBJ2-4, the V gene TRBV11-2; D is ambiguous. Germline V gene lookup returns CDR1 SGHAT and CDR2 FQNNGV. The length of the CDR3 is 17 residues. Trimming stripped 7 bases from V and 4 bases from J, with 23 bases between. For the CDR3, the DNA is TGTGCCAGCACCCTAAAGGTTGGCGATGGCAGGAAAAACATTCAGTACTTC. Translated: CASTLKVGDGRKNIQYF.

In this sample, this clonotype turned up many times. The J gene is TRBJ2-7, the V gene TRBV28; 9 nucleotides align to TRBD1. Losses at the gene ends were 3 bases for V and 0 bases for J; bases not matched to a gene: 3. Germline-derived CDR1 and CDR2 are MDHEN and SYDVKM. This CDR3 has 15 residues. CDR3 loop: CASSFWDRDSYEQYF. The CDR3 nucleotides are TGTGCCAGCAGTTTCTGGGACAGGGACTCCTACGAGCAGTACTTC. The variable domain in full, with the rest retrieved from reference TRBV28 and TRBJ2-7, is DVKVTQSSRYLVKRTGEKVFLECVQDMDHENMFWYRQDPGLGLRLIYFSYDVKMKEKGDIPEGYSVSREKKERFSLILESASTNQTSMYLCASSFWDRDSYEQYFGPGTRLTVT.

This clonotype was counted many times. The chain employs TRBV28 and TRBJ2-3; TRBD2 might be the D (7 bases). CDR3 size: 13 residues. From germline, CDR1 is MDHEN and CDR2 SYDVKM. The CDR3: CAGGEEGTDTQYF. CDR3 nucleotides: TGTGCAGGGGGGGAGGAGGGCACAGATACGCAGTATTTT.

In its sample, this clonotype was seen a few times. The chain recombines TRBV5-1 with TRBJ2-1; TRBD2 might be the D (7 bases). This CDR3 is built from 16 residues. CDR1 and CDR2 (germline): SGHRS, YFSETQ. V was trimmed by 0 bases and J by 7 bases, leaving 17 bases between them. This CDR3 is CASSLAGGAEANEQFF. In nucleotides, the CDR3 is TGCGCCAGCAGCTTGGCGGGGGGCGCCGAAGCGAATGAGCAGTTCTTC.

The table lists this clonotype with many counts. The J gene is TRBJ1-5, the V gene TRBV11-3; D uncertain. The V gene lost 1 base and the J gene lost 5 bases, with 6 bases spanning the gap. Germline loops: CDR1 SGHNT, CDR2 YENEEA. CDR3 size: 13 residues. The DNA of the CDR3 is TGTGCCAGCAGCTTAGTTAGGGATCAGCCCCAGCATTTT. Translated: CASSLVRDQPQHF.

This clonotype was seen repeatedly, ten times or more. The CDR3 sequence is CSAPDGPYEQYF. In nucleotides, the CDR3 is TGCAGTGCTCCTGACGGTCCCTACGAGCAGTACTTC. The rearrangement joins TRBV20-1 to TRBJ2-7; D ambiguous. The V gene's germline CDR1 is DFQATT and CDR2 SNEGSKA (reference sequence). CDR3 length: 12 residues. Trimming stripped 5 bases from V and 2 bases from J, with 10 bases between.

This clonotype was counted ten times or more. This chain uses TRBV20-1 with TRBJ1-5; no clear D. The V gene lost 6 bases and the J gene lost 0 bases, with 15 bases spanning the gap. CDR1 is DFQATT, CDR2 SNEGSKA, per germline (reference sequence). CDR3 size: 15 residues. The CDR3 region is CSAQRTGLSNQPQHF. The CDR3 DNA reads TGCAGTGCCCAACGGACTGGGCTTAGCAATCAGCCCCAGCATTTT.

This clonotype was seen at least ten times. The genes are TRBV11-2 and TRBJ2-1; D is unresolved. Looked up from germline, CDR1 is SGHAT and CDR2 is FQNNGV. The V and J ends lost 1 base and 6 bases respectively, with 7 bases between them. There are 13 residues in the CDR3. The CDR3 loop reads CASSLVTLNEQFF. For the CDR3, the DNA is TGTGCCAGCAGCTTAGTAACCCTCAATGAGCAGTTCTTC.

This rearrangement joins TRBV20-1 to TRBJ2-1; TRBD2 matches at 10 bases. This CDR3 has 16 amino acids. The junction had 10 bases not matched to a gene; V was cut back by 3 bases and J by 5 bases. Germline CDR1 DFQATT, CDR2 SNEGSKA (reference sequence). The CDR3 DNA sequence: TGCAGTGCTAGTGCTAGCGGGAGAGGGCCTAACAATGAGCAGTTCTTC. It codes for CSASASGRGPNNEQFF.

This clonotype was seen repeatedly, ten times or more. V gene TRBV30 combines with J gene TRBJ2-2, with 7 bases identical to TRBD2. Per the germline V gene, CDR1 is GTSNPN and CDR2 is SVGIG (reference sequence). The CDR3 has 14 residues. V lost 3 bases to trimming and J lost 4 bases; unmatched junction nucleotides: 5. This chain's CDR3 is CAWRPSGGTGELFF. For the CDR3, the DNA is TGTGCCTGGAGACCTAGCGGAGGCACCGGGGAGCTGTTTTTT.

This clonotype was seen ten or more times. This chain uses TRBV18 with TRBJ1-2, with a tentative D call TRBD1 (5 bases). V shed 1 base and J shed 1 base, with 10 bases lying between them. CDR1 is KGHSH and CDR2 is LQKENI in the germline V gene. This CDR3 contains 15 residues. This CDR3 reads CASSPQGIRNYGYTF. Here the CDR3 DNA reads TGTGCCAGCTCACCACAGGGGATCCGTAACTATGGCTACACCTTC.

This clonotype was detected many times. The CDR3: CASSSQPSGGNTDTQYF. The CDR3 DNA follows: TGTGCCAGCAGTTCTCAACCTAGCGGGGGAAACACAGATACGCAGTATTTT. This chain links TRBV2 with TRBJ2-3, with TRBD2 matching 10 bases. The ends lost 5 bases at V and 2 bases at J; junction bases unmatched: 10. The CDR3 contains 17 residues. The V gene's germline CDR1 is SNHLY and CDR2 FYNNEI.

The sample holds many counts of this clonotype. The rearrangement joins TRBV7-3 to TRBJ2-2; either TRBD1 or TRBD2 may supply D (6 bases each). Trimming stripped 2 bases from V and 1 base from J, with 11 bases between. Germline CDR1 is SGHTA and CDR2 is FQGTGA. The CDR3 totals 16 residues. DNA for the CDR3: TGTGCCAGCAGCTTATTTGGGGGGCGGAACACCGGGGAGCTGTTTTTT. It is translated as CASSLFGGRNTGELFF.

This clonotype occurred many times. A junction boundary mismatches the germline segment, possibly from a read error. V usage is TRBV20-1 and J usage is TRBJ1-1; D gene unclear. The CDR3 is 12 amino acids. The germline gives CDR1 DFQATT, CDR2 SNEGSKA (reference sequence). CDR3 protein: CSAGDMNTEAFF. Written as DNA, the CDR3 is TGCAGTGCTGGAGACATGAACACTGAAGCTTTCTTT.

The V gene is TRBV20-1, the J gene TRBJ2-7; possibly TRBD1 for D (6 bases). This CDR3 region has 14 residues. Germline V lookup: CDR1 DFQATT, CDR2 SNEGSKA (reference sequence). Trimming cost V 3 bases and J 4 bases, with 16 bases left between them. The CDR3, as DNA: TGCAGTGCTAGTTGGGCAGGGGCCGGGTACGAGCAGTACGTC. Amino acids: CSASWAGAGYEQYV.

This chain links TRBV28 with TRBJ1-1, with D perhaps matching TRBD1 (5 bases). CDR1 and CDR2 from the germline V gene are MDHEN and SYDVKM. Trimming left V 2 bases short and J 3 bases short, with 13 bases between. The CDR3 consists of 15 residues. CDR3 region: CASSLERGFDTEAFF. CDR3 DNA: TGTGCCAGCAGTTTAGAAAGGGGATTCGACACTGAAGCTTTCTTT.

A few counts support this clonotype. The chain recombines TRBV4-1 with TRBJ2-3; tentatively, D is TRBD1 (6 bases). CDR1 and CDR2 (germline): MGHRA, YSYEKL. V dropped 1 base and J dropped 6 bases, with 17 bases sitting between them. The CDR3 is 16 amino acids. CDR3 loop: CASSQGGLTTGDTQYF. For the CDR3, the DNA is TGCGCCAGCAGCCAAGGGGGGCTAACCACAGGGGATACGCAGTATTTT.

This clonotype has a count of ten or more. The chain employs TRBV6-1 and TRBJ1-5; D is unresolved. The CDR3 extends over 14 amino acids. Germline values: CDR1 MNHNS, CDR2 SASEGT. Trimming removed 10 bases from V and 2 bases from J, with 15 bases in between. The CDR3 nucleotides read TGTGCCACCAACCCCTGGGAGGGCAATCAGCCCCAGCATTTT. Translating gives CATNPWEGNQPQHF.

This clonotype was observed many times. The chain's CDR3 is CASSLPPETAGELYEQYF. The CDR3 DNA reads as TGTGCCAGCAGCCTCCCACCCGAGACGGCGGGAGAACTATACGAGCAGTACTTC. The chain has TRBV3-2 and TRBJ2-7; TRBD2 was called by the table and not checked on the DNA. TRBV3-2 is termed a pseudogene. CDR3 length: 18 residues.